The 26 T cell receptor beta chains below were found in one sample sequenced in a study of cytomegalovirus exposure and HLA in healthy donors. PCR employed 60 Vbeta and 13 Jbeta primers. Assay: immunoSEQ multiplex PCR; the TCRdb copy retains only in-frame clones and omits some. Of approximately 150,000 clones listed, roughly 84% are singletons. The sequenced sample consisted of PBMCs. The receptors originated from a man in his thirties or forties in good health and CMV-seronegative.

The chain employs TRBV4-2 and TRBJ2-5; 9 nucleotides line up with TRBD2. The CDR3 is 17 residues long. The germline CDR1 and CDR2 sequences are LGHNA and YNFKEQ. With 5 bases clipped from V and 1 base from J, the junction kept 11 bases outside the gene matches. The CDR3 protein is CASSAGVVTSGQETQYF. The DNA of the CDR3 is TGTGCCAGCAGCGCAGGGGTAGTGACTAGCGGCCAAGAGACCCAGTACTTC.

The chain couples TRBV15 to TRBJ2-1, with 8 bases fitting TRBD2. J gave up 9 bases and V 5 bases, and 12 bases lay outside the gene matches. CDR3 size: 15 residues. Germline V gene data show CDR1 as LNHNV and CDR2 as YYDKDF (reference sequence). The CDR3 nucleotides read TGTGCCACCAGCCCCCGGGGGGGAGCGGGGCCTGAGCAGTTCTTC. Residues: CATSPRGGAGPEQFF. Supplemented by reference TRBV15 and TRBJ2-1, the full variable domain reads DAMVIQNPRYQVTQFGKPVTLSCSQTLNHNVMYWYQQKSSQAPKLLFHYYDKDFNNEADTPDNFQSRRPNTSFCFLDIRSPGLGDTAMYLCATSPRGGAGPEQFFGPGTRLTVL.

This clone is a singleton in its sample. The chain uses TRBV4-1 and TRBJ2-2, with 8 positions matching TRBD2. Germline CDR1 is MGHRA and CDR2 is YSYEKL. V lost 0 bases, J lost 7 bases, and 7 bases stayed unmatched. CDR3 length: 16 amino acids. The CDR3 loop reads CASSQEDRGGHGELFF. CDR3 nucleotides: TGCGCCAGCAGCCAAGAGGATCGGGGGGGCCACGGGGAGCTGTTTTTT.

The chain joins TRBV19 to TRBJ1-3; D is ambiguous. The CDR3 consists of 15 residues. Per the germline V gene, CDR1 is LNHDA and CDR2 is SQIVND (reference sequence). V gave up 3 bases and J gave up 7 bases, with 16 bases separating them. The CDR3 region is CASSISLATRNTIYF. The DNA for the CDR3 is TGTGCCAGTAGTATCAGCTTAGCTACGAGGAACACCATATATTTT.

The V gene is TRBV5-1, the J gene TRBJ1-2; 9 bases are shared with TRBD1. V dropped 0 bases and J dropped 6; count of bases not matched to a gene: 3. Germline values: CDR1 SGHRS, CDR2 YFSETQ. The CDR3 length is 14 residues. In nucleotides, the CDR3 is TGCGCCAGCAGCTTGGACAGGGGGCGCGATGGCTACACCTTC. Residues: CASSLDRGRDGYTF.

V gene TRBV28 combines with J gene TRBJ1-6; 9 nucleotides agree with TRBD1. The germline V gene has CDR1 MDHEN and CDR2 SYDVKM. V lost 5 bases, J lost 7 bases, and 6 bases stayed unmatched. The CDR3 is 15 residues long. The DNA for the CDR3 is TGTGCCAGCAGTACCCACAGGGGGCCCAATTCACCCCTCCACTTT. Encoded protein: CASSTHRGPNSPLHF. The whole variable domain, remainder taken from reference TRBV28 and TRBJ1-6, is DVKVTQSSRYLVKRTGEKVFLECVQDMDHENMFWYRQDPGLGLRLIYFSYDVKMKEKGDIPEGYSVSREKKERFSLILESASTNQTSMYLCASSTHRGPNSPLHFGNGTRLTVT.

The chain carries TRBV5-8 and TRBJ1-1; weak D call: TRBD1 (5 bases). Germline V gene sequence: CDR1 SGHTS, CDR2 YDEGEE. V lost 4 bases, J lost 1 base, and 8 bases lay in between. CDR3 length: 13 residues. CDR3 sequence: CASSRDRNTEAFF. The CDR3 DNA follows: TGTGCCAGCAGCCGTGACAGGAACACTGAAGCTTTCTTT.

This clone showed up just a few times. V gene TRBV9 combines with J gene TRBJ2-1, with 11 positions matching TRBD2. The CDR3 covers 17 residues. V dropped 1 base and J dropped 7; count of bases not matched to a gene: 10. Per germline, CDR1 SGDLS and CDR2 YYNGEE. This chain's CDR3 is CASSVLAGGPWGNEQFF. CDR3 coding DNA: TGTGCCAGCAGCGTATTAGCGGGAGGGCCGTGGGGAAATGAGCAGTTCTTC.

The chain joins TRBV18 to TRBJ2-7; maybe TRBD1 (6 bases). There are 14 residues in the CDR3. The V end lost 6 bases, the J end lost 2 bases, and 14 bases lay between the germline ends. Germline V gives CDR1 KGHSH, CDR2 LQKENI. The CDR3 is CASSANREPYEQYF. CDR3 DNA: TGTGCCAGCTCTGCAAACAGGGAGCCCTACGAGCAGTACTTC.

The CDR3 DNA follows: TGTGCCAGCAGCGTAGAATCCCTCGGTACAGATACGCAGTATTTT. This translates into CASSVESLGTDTQYF. The V and J genes are TRBV9 and TRBJ2-3; D is undetermined. CDR3 length equals 15 residues. V was pared by 0 bases and J by 3 bases, with 11 bases between. Germline CDR1 SGDLS, CDR2 YYNGEE.

The rearrangement uses TRBV9 and TRBJ2-5, with TRBD2 identical over 9 bases. The germline V gene encodes CDR1 SGDLS and CDR2 YYNGEE. The CDR3 runs to 14 residues. V trimming: 1 base; J trimming: 7 bases; junction bases outside the gene matches: 5. CDR3 loop: CASSVWTSEGTQYF. The CDR3 region has the DNA TGTGCCAGCAGCGTATGGACTAGCGAGGGGACCCAGTACTTC.

This rearrangement joins TRBV27 to TRBJ1-1; D is unresolved. The length of the CDR3 is 12 residues. Germline values: CDR1 MNHEY, CDR2 SMNVEV (reference sequence). The germline V and J ends were trimmed by 1 base and 8 bases, with 8 bases remaining between them. CDR3 sequence (DNA): TGTGCCAGCAGTTTATTGGCAGGAGAAGCTTTCTTT. Translating it yields CASSLLAGEAFF.

CDR3 DNA sequence: TGTGCCAGCAGGATATTCGCGGATTCCTACAATGAGCAGTTCTTC. It is translated as CASRIFADSYNEQFF. This chain connects TRBV6-5 to TRBJ2-1; D gene uncertain. V dropped 6 bases and J dropped 1 base, with 13 bases sitting between them. Germline V gives CDR1 MNHEY, CDR2 SVGAGI. This CDR3 has 15 residues.

This chain connects TRBV11-3 to TRBJ1-2; D not certain. This CDR3 spans 13 amino acids. V was shortened by 0 bases and J by 6 bases, with 8 bases between the two germline ends. Per germline, CDR1 SGHNT and CDR2 YENEEA. The CDR3 region is CASSLERAHGYTF. The CDR3 DNA is TGTGCCAGCAGCTTAGAACGAGCCCATGGCTACACCTTC.

This clone appeared a single time. The CDR3 sequence is CASSPPSSYEQYF. In DNA form, the CDR3 reads TGTGCCAGCTCACCACCGTCATCCTACGAGCAGTACTTC. This chain connects TRBV18 to TRBJ2-5; D gene unclear. The end of the DNA fits TRBJ2-7 better, so the J call may be wrong. The CDR3 sequence is 13 residues long. Germline-derived CDR1 and CDR2 are KGHSH and LQKENI.

J is TRBJ2-3 and V is TRBV29-1; D unresolved. The CDR3 sequence is 15 residues long. V gave up 6 bases and J gave up 2 bases, with 18 bases separating them. Germline V lookup: CDR1 SQVTM, CDR2 ANQGSEA. CDR3 residues: CSVAGLEILTDTQYF. CDR3 in DNA: TGCAGCGTCGCTGGGCTCGAGATTCTCACAGATACGCAGTATTTT.

The chain uses TRBV19 and TRBJ2-4; no definite D call. The CDR3 loop spans 15 amino acids. The V end was cut by 5 bases, the J end by 0 bases, with 11 bases between. CDR1 is LNHDA and CDR2 is SQIVND in the germline V gene (reference sequence). The CDR3 region has the DNA TGTGCCAGTAGTTCTAGTACGTTAGCCAAAAACATTCAGTACTTC. It yields the protein CASSSSTLAKNIQYF.

This chain links TRBV27 with TRBJ2-2, with D possibly being TRBD2 (6 bases). This CDR3 contains 15 residues. Trimming took off 2 bases at V and 5 bases at J, with 12 bases between the two ends. Per germline, CDR1 MNHEY and CDR2 SMNVEV (reference sequence). The CDR3: CASSLQLGGTGELFF. The DNA for the CDR3 is TGTGCCAGCAGTTTACAACTAGGAGGGACCGGGGAGCTGTTTTTT.

V usage is TRBV11-2 and J usage is TRBJ1-3, with D perhaps matching TRBD1 (6 bases). V lost 3 bases and J lost 6, with 12 bases in between. Per germline, CDR1 SGHAT and CDR2 FQNNGV. This CDR3 comprises 14 residues. The CDR3 loop reads CASSFMSGENTIYF. The CDR3, as DNA: TGTGCCAGCAGCTTTATGTCAGGGGAAAACACCATATATTTT.

This clone was picked up one time. The chain uses TRBV7-3 and TRBJ2-1, with TRBD1 as a possible D gene (5 bases). The ends were cut back, 5 bases at V and 10 bases at J, with 21 bases in the middle. The CDR3 consists of 15 residues. The germline CDR1 and CDR2 sequences are SGHTA and FQGTGA. The CDR3 region is CASSPGFGVVKEQFF. The CDR3 DNA is TGTGCCAGCAGCCCAGGGTTCGGAGTCGTCAAGGAGCAGTTCTTC.

The chain links TRBV28 to TRBJ2-5; 7 bases agree with TRBD1. The trim removed 5 bases at V and 4 bases at J, leaving 13 bases unmatched. Per the germline V gene, CDR1 is MDHEN and CDR2 is SYDVKM. This CDR3 contains 16 residues. This CDR3 reads CASSRDQGPGGETQYF. Here the CDR3 DNA reads TGTGCCAGCAGTCGCGATCAGGGGCCAGGGGGAGAGACCCAGTACTTC. The full variable domain, its missing parts supplied by reference TRBV28 and TRBJ2-5, is DVKVTQSSRYLVKRTGEKVFLECVQDMDHENMFWYRQDPGLGLRLIYFSYDVKMKEKGDIPEGYSVSREKKERFSLILESASTNQTSMYLCASSRDQGPGGETQYFGPGTRLLVL.

The V and J genes are TRBV6-5 and TRBJ1-1, with 8 bases that match TRBD1. From germline, CDR1 is MNHEY and CDR2 SVGAGI. The V and J ends lost 2 bases and 4 bases, in that order; junction bases with no gene match: 0. The CDR3 covers 13 residues. The CDR3 spells CASSYGTGTEAFF. The CDR3 DNA sequence: TGTGCCAGCAGTTACGGGACAGGCACTGAAGCTTTCTTT.

The rearrangement links TRBV6-5 to TRBJ2-5, with a possible D match to TRBD1 (5 bases). Trimming removed 4 bases from V and 5 bases from J, with 20 bases in between. CDR3 length: 16 residues. The germline V gene encodes CDR1 MNHEY and CDR2 SVGAGI. CDR3 DNA sequence: TGTGCCAGCAGTTGGACCCCAACAGGAGTAGGGGAGACCCAGTACTTC. Its protein product is CASSWTPTGVGETQYF.

V usage is TRBV23-1 and J usage is TRBJ1-5; 9 bases align to TRBD1. TRBV23-1 belongs to the ORF category, with a function that is uncertain. The length of the CDR3 is 15 residues. The junction had 3 bases not matched to a gene; V was cut back by 1 base and J by 5 bases. The CDR3 DNA sequence: TGCGCCAGCAGTCAATTTACAGGGGGCTATCAGCCCCAGCATTTT. Translating gives CASSQFTGGYQPQHF.

This rearrangement joins TRBV6-1 to TRBJ2-7, with TRBD2 as a possible D gene (5 bases). Germline values: CDR1 MNHNS, CDR2 SASEGT. V was clipped by 6 bases and J by 3 bases, with 18 bases between them. This CDR3 spans 15 amino acids. CDR3 in DNA: TGTGCCAGCAGACCCGAGGCCGGGGAAAACTACGAGCAGTACTTC. This sequence encodes CASRPEAGENYEQYF.

V and J are TRBV4-1 and TRBJ2-2; the D gene is possibly TRBD1 (5 bases). Germline V gene data show CDR1 as MGHRA and CDR2 as YSYEKL. V shed 4 bases and J shed 3 bases, with 15 bases lying between them. The CDR3 covers 16 residues. CDR3 coding DNA: TGCGCCAGCAGCCTCCAGGGTGGAACACACACCGGGGAGCTGTTTTTT. Protein product: CASSLQGGTHTGELFF.